This entry features one T cell receptor beta chain sequence. The antigen remains unidentified. Given a much more abundant clone one base away, this may be a read error. This CDR3 region has 16 residues. TCRdb passed the 5' RACE reads through MiXCR, listing each CDR3 protein once. The data show roughly 710,000 distinct CDR3 sequences, with less than 7% seen just once and around 1.7% held by the top ten. This sample was taken from a study of identical twins. Study results and caveats: Beta out-of-frame sequences displayed a weaker excess of sharing between twins. Low generation-probability sequences were in excess among twin-shared out-of-frame alpha sequences. The study drew conclusions from cross-sectional statistical analysis, not from following the same donors. In monozygotic twins, models underestimated the sharing of out-of-frame TCR alpha.

The chain carries TRBV12-3 or TRBV12-4 and TRBJ1-5, with D unresolved. The receptor comes from a man aged 18 to 29 in good health. Sequences were obtained from naive T cells sorted from blood. The CDR3 is CVSTIGDRVVGQPQHF. As DNA, the CDR3 is TGTGTCAGCACGATCGGCGACCGAGTAGTCGGACAGCCCCAGCATTTT.